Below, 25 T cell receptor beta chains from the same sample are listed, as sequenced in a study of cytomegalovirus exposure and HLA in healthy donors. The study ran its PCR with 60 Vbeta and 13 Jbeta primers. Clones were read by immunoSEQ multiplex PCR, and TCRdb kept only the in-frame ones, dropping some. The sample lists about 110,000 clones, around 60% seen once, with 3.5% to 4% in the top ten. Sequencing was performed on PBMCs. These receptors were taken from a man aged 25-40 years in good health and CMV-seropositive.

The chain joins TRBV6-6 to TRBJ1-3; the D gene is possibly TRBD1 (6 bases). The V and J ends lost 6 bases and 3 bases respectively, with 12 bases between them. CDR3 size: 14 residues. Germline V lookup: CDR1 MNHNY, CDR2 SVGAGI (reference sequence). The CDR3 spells CASRRGGDGNTIYF. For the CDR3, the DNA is TGTGCCAGCAGGAGGGGGGGGGATGGAAACACCATATATTTT.

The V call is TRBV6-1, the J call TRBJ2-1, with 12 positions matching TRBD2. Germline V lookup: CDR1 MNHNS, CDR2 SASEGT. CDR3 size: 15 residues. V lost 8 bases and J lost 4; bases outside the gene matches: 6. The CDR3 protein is CASLTSGGIYNEQFF. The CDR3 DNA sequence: TGTGCCAGCCTCACTAGCGGGGGGATTTACAATGAGCAGTTCTTC.

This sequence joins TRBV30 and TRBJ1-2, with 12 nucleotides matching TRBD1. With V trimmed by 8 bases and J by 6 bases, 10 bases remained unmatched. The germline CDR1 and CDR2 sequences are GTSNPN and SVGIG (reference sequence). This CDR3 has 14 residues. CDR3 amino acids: CARDRDRGRDGYTF. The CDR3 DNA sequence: TGTGCCCGTGACCGGGACAGGGGGCGCGATGGCTACACCTTC.

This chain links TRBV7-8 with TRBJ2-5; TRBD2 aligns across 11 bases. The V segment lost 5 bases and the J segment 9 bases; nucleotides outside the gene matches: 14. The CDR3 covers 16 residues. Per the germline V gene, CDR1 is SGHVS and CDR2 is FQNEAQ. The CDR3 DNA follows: TGTGCCAGCAGCCCACCTTTCGGACTAGCGGGTTCCGCCCAGTACTTC. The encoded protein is CASSPPFGLAGSAQYF.

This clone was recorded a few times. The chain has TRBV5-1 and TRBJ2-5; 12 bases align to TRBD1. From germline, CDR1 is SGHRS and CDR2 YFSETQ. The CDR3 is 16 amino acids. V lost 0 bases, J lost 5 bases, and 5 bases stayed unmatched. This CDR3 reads CASSLAGTGGFETQYF. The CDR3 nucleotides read TGCGCCAGCAGCTTGGCGGGGACAGGGGGCTTTGAGACCCAGTACTTC.

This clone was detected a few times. CDR3 in amino acids: CASSLPGQGAEAFF. The CDR3 nucleotides read TGTGCCAGCAGCCTCCCTGGACAGGGGGCTGAAGCTTTCTTT. The V and J genes are TRBV5-4 and TRBJ1-1; 10 bases fit TRBD1. From germline, CDR1 is SGHNT and CDR2 YYREEE (reference sequence). This CDR3 is 14 amino acids long. The trim removed 4 bases at V and 6 bases at J, leaving 6 bases unmatched.

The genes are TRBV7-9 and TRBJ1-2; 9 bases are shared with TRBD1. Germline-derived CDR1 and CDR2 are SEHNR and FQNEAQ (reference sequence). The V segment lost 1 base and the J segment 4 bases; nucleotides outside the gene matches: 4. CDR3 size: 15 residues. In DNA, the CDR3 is TGTGCCAGCAGCTTAGGGAGGACAGGGGCCTATGGCTACACCTTC. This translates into CASSLGRTGAYGYTF.

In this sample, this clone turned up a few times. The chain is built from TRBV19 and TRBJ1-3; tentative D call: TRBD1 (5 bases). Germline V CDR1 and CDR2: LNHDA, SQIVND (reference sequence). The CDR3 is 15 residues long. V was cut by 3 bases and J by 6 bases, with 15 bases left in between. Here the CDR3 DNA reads TGTGCCAGTAGTATCTTCGGAGGGGTGAAAAACACCATATATTTT. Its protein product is CASSIFGGVKNTIYF.

DNA for the CDR3: TGTGCCAGCATCTGGACAGGCTCCTATAATTCACCCCTCCACTTT. Its translation is CASIWTGSYNSPLHF. This chain uses TRBV6-1 with TRBJ1-6, with TRBD1 matching 7 bases. V shed 7 bases and J 0 bases; nucleotides not matched to a gene: 3. CDR1 is MNHNS, CDR2 SASEGT, per germline. This CDR3 has 15 amino acids.

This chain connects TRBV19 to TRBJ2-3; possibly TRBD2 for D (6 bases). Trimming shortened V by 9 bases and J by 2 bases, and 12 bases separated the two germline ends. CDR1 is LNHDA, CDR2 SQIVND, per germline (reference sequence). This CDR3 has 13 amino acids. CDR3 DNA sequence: TGTGCCAGCCAGCGCGGGGACACAGATACGCAGTATTTT. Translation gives CASQRGDTDTQYF.

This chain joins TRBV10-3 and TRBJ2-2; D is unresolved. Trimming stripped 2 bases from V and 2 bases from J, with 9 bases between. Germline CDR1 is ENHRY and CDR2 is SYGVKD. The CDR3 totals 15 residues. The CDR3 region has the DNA TGTGCCATCAGTGAGATGGCCCGTAACACCGGGGAGCTGTTTTTT. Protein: CAISEMARNTGELFF.

CDR3 DNA: TGTGCCAGCAGAGAATCCGGGGGTCAGACCCAGTACTTC. Its protein product is CASRESGGQTQYF. This sequence joins TRBV6-5 and TRBJ2-5; TRBD2 is a possible D gene (6 bases). Germline V lookup: CDR1 MNHEY, CDR2 SVGAGI. Trimming left V 6 bases short and J 6 bases short, with 14 bases between. The CDR3 has 13 residues.

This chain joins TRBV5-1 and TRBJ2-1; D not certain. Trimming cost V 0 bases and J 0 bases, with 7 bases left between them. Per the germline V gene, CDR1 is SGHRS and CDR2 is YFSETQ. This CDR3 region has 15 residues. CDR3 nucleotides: TGCGCCAGCAGCTTGGACAGCAGCTCCTACAATGAGCAGTTCTTC. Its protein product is CASSLDSSSYNEQFF.

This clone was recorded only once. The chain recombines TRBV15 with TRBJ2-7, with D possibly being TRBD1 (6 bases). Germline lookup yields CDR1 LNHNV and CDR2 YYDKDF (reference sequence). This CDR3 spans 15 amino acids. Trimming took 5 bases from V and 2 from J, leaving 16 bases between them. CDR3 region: CATSARDKSTYEQYF. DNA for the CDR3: TGTGCCACCAGCGCACGGGACAAGTCGACCTACGAGCAGTACTTC.

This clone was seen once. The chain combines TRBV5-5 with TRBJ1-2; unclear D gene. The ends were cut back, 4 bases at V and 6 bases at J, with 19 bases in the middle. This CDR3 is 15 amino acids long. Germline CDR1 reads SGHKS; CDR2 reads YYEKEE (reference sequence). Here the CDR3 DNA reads TGTGCCAGCAGCCAAAACTTACAGAGTACGAATGGCTACACCTTC. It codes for CASSQNLQSTNGYTF.

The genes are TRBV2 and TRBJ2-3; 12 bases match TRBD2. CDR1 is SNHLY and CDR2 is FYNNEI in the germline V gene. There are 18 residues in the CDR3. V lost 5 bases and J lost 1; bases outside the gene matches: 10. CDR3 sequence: CASSRLAGGRRGTDTQYF. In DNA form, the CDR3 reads TGTGCCAGCAGTCGTCTAGCGGGGGGGCGGAGGGGCACAGATACGCAGTATTTT. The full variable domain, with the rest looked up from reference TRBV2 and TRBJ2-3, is EPEVTQTPSHQVTQMGQEVILRCVPISNHLYFYWYRQILGQKVEFLVSFYNNEISEKSEIFDDQFSVERPDGSNFTLKIRSTKLEDSAMYFCASSRLAGGRRGTDTQYFGPGTRLTVL.

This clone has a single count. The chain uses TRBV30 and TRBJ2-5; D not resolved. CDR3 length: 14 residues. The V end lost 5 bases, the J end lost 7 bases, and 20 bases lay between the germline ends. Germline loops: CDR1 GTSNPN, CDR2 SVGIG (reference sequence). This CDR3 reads CAWGPLGLIGTQYF. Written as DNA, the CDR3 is TGTGCCTGGGGGCCTTTGGGTTTGATCGGGACCCAGTACTTC.

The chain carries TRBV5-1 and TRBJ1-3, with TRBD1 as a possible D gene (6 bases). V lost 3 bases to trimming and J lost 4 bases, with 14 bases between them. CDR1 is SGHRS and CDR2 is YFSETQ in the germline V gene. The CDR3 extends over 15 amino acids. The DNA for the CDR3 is TGCGCCAGCAGCTCGAGGGGGACAATAGGAAACACCATATATTTT. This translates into CASSSRGTIGNTIYF.

The CDR3, as DNA: TGTGCCAGCAGGGAACAGGGGGCTTCCTATAATTCACCCCTCCACTTT. Its protein product is CASREQGASYNSPLHF. The rearrangement joins TRBV2 to TRBJ1-6; 9 bases match TRBD1. V was clipped by 6 bases and J by 1 base; unmatched bases: 4. This CDR3 has 16 residues. Looked up from germline, CDR1 is SNHLY and CDR2 is FYNNEI.

The CDR3 DNA reads as TGTGCCAGTAGTATAGGGGGGACAGGGAACACTGAAGCTTTCTTT. Encoded protein: CASSIGGTGNTEAFF. This chain connects TRBV19 to TRBJ1-1, with 8 bases lining up with TRBD1. The CDR3 is 15 amino acids. V shed 1 base and J 1 base; nucleotides not matched to a gene: 2. Germline V gene sequence: CDR1 LNHDA, CDR2 SQIVND (reference sequence).

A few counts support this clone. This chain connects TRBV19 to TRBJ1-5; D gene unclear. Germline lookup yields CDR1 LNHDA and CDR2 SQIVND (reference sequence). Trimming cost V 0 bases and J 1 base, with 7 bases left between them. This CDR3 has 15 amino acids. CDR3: CASSIEGRSNQPQHF. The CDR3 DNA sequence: TGTGCCAGTAGTATAGAGGGGAGGAGCAATCAGCCCCAGCATTTT.

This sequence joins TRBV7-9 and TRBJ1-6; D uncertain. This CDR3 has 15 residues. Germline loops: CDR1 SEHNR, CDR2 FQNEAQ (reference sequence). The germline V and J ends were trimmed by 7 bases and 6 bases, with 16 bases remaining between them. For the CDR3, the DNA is TGTGCCAGCAATTGGGCAGATCGATTTAATTCACCCCTCCACTTT. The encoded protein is CASNWADRFNSPLHF.

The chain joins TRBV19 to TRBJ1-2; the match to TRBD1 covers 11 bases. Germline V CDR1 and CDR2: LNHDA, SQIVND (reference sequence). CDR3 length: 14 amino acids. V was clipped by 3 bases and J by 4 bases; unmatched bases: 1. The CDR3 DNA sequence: TGTGCCAGTAGTATCGGGACAGGGGGCTATGGCTACACCTTC. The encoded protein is CASSIGTGGYGYTF.

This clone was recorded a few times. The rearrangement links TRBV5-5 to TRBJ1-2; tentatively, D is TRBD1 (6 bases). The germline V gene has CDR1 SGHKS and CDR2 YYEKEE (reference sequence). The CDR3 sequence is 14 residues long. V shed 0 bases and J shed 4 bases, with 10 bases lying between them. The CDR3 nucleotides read TGTGCCAGCAGCTTGGTACAGGGCACCTATGGCTACACCTTC. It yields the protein CASSLVQGTYGYTF. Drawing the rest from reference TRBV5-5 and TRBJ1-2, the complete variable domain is DAGVTQSPTHLIKTRGQQVTLRCSPISGHKSVSWYQQVLGQGPQFIFQYYEKEERGRGNFPDRFSARQFPNYSSELNVNALLLGDSALYLCASSLVQGTYGYTFGSGTRLTVV.

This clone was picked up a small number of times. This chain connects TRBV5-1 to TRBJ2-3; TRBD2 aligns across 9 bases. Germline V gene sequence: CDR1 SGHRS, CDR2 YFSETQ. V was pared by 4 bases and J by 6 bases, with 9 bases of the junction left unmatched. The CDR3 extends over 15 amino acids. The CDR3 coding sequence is TGCGCCAGCAGCCTCTTTAGCGGGGGTGATGATACGCAGTATTTT. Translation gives CASSLFSGGDDTQYF.